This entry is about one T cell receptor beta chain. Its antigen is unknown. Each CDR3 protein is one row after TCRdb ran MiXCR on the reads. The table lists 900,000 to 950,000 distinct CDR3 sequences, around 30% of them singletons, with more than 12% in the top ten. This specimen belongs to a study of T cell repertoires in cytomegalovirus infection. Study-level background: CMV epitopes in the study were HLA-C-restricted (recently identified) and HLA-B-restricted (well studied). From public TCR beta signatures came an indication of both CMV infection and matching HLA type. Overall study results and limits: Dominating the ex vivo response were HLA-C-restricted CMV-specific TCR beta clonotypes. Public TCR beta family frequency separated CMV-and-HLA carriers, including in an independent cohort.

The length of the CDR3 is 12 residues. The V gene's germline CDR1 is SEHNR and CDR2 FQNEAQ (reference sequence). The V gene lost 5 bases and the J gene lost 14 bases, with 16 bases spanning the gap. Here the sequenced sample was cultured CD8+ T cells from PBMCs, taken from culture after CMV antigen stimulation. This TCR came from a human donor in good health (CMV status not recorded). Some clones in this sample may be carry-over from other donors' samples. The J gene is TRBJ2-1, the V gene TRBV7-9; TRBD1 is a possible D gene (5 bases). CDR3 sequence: CASSLRGSSEFF. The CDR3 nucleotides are TGTGCCAGCAGCCTAAGGGGATCCAGTGAGTTCTTC.